Listed here are 11 T cell receptor beta chains from one sample, sequenced in a study of OX40 agonist ivuxolimab in advanced cancers. TCRdb's table, derived via immunoSEQ multiplex PCR, lists solely in-frame clones and lacks some. The table records about 49,000 clones, 85% of them present only once. The sequencing here drew on CD4+ or CD8+ T cells sorted from blood, taken in a trial of the OX40 agonist ivuxolimab. The receptors here all came from an adult with an advanced solid tumor such as melanoma, head and neck, liver or kidney cancer.

V usage is TRBV7-9 and J usage is TRBJ2-5; 12 nucleotides agree with TRBD2. Germline V gene data show CDR1 as SEHNR and CDR2 as FQNEAQ (reference sequence). This CDR3 contains 14 residues. The V and J ends lost 5 bases and 5 bases, in that order; junction bases with no gene match: 3. For the CDR3, the DNA is TGTGCCAGCAGCCTTGGACTAGCGGGGGAGACCCAGTACTTC. Protein sequence: CASSLGLAGETQYF.

This clone was picked up one time. The rearrangement links TRBV7-2 to TRBJ2-3; perhaps D is TRBD1 or TRBD2 (6 bases each). V was cut by 1 base and J by 2 bases, with 13 bases left in between. CDR1 SGHTA and CDR2 FQGNSA come from the germline V gene. This CDR3 comprises 16 residues. CDR3 amino acids: CASSLVSGGHTDTQYF. CDR3 nucleotides: TGTGCCAGCAGCTTAGTTTCCGGGGGCCACACAGATACGCAGTATTTT.

The chain recombines TRBV6-5 with TRBJ1-3; possibly TRBD1 for D (6 bases). V dropped 8 bases and J dropped 8 bases, with 19 bases sitting between them. Germline CDR1 and CDR2: MNHEY and SVGAGI. CDR3 size: 14 residues. DNA for the CDR3: TGTGCCAGCCAGGCAACAGGGTGGGGAGACACCATATATTTT. The encoded protein is CASQATGWGDTIYF.

V and J are TRBV28 and TRBJ2-7; D perhaps matches TRBD1 (6 bases). The CDR3 contains 13 residues. Germline V lookup: CDR1 MDHEN, CDR2 SYDVKM. V dropped 7 bases and J dropped 5 bases, with 15 bases sitting between them. DNA for the CDR3: TGTGCCAGCATGGGCAGGGGTTTCGACGAGCAGTACTTC. Translated, it gives CASMGRGFDEQYF.

The count of this clone is one. The rearrangement joins TRBV5-5 to TRBJ2-7, with TRBD1 matching over 8 bases. The CDR3 has 14 amino acids. The V segment lost 1 base and the J segment 9 bases; nucleotides outside the gene matches: 9. Germline CDR1 is SGHKS and CDR2 is YYEKEE (reference sequence). CDR3 sequence reads: CASSLPGTGFPQYV. For the CDR3, the DNA is TGTGCCAGCAGCTTGCCCGGGACAGGTTTCCCGCAGTACGTC.

The rearrangement links TRBV7-9 to TRBJ1-5; D is unresolved. Germline V CDR1 and CDR2: SEHNR, FQNEAQ (reference sequence). This CDR3 is 15 amino acids long. V shed 3 bases and J shed 5 bases, with 14 bases lying between them. The CDR3 here is CASSFGGGGHQPQHF. The CDR3 DNA sequence: TGTGCCAGCAGCTTCGGCGGAGGAGGCCATCAGCCCCAGCATTTT. Full variable domain (missing parts from reference TRBV7-9 and TRBJ1-5): DTGVSQNPRHKITKRGQNVTFRCDPISEHNRLYWYRQTLGQGPEFLTYFQNEAQLEKSRLLSDRFSAERPKGSFSTLEIQRTEQGDSAMYLCASSFGGGGHQPQHFGDGTRLSIL.

The rearrangement uses TRBV4-1 and TRBJ2-1; no definite D call. This CDR3 region has 13 residues. Germline loops: CDR1 MGHRA, CDR2 YSYEKL. V lost 0 bases, J lost 10 bases, and 10 bases lay in between. CDR3 nucleotide sequence: TGCGCCAGCAGCCAAGATGTTGGTTTCGAGCAGTTCTTC. Its protein is CASSQDVGFEQFF.

J is TRBJ1-2 and V is TRBV10-2, with 10 bases aligning to TRBD1. This CDR3 is built from 13 residues. Germline V gene data show CDR1 as WSHSY and CDR2 as SAAADI. Trimming removed 9 bases from V and 7 bases from J; junction bases left unmatched: 8. CDR3 DNA sequence: TGCGCCAGTGGACAGGGGGAAGGAGGTGGCTACACCTTC. It translates to CASGQGEGGGYTF.

This clone was found once. The chain is built from TRBV27 and TRBJ2-1; 10 nucleotides line up with TRBD1. This CDR3 is built from 15 residues. Losses at the gene ends were 5 bases for V and 6 bases for J; bases not matched to a gene: 7. CDR1 and CDR2 from the germline V gene are MNHEY and SMNVEV (reference sequence). CDR3 sequence reads: CASSGTGTGANEQFF. In DNA form, the CDR3 reads TGTGCCAGCAGTGGGACCGGGACAGGGGCCAATGAGCAGTTCTTC.

The chain links TRBV5-3 to TRBJ2-3; TRBD2 aligns across 9 bases. TRBV5-3 is marked as an open reading frame, function uncertain. V shed 0 bases, J shed 1 base, and the junction held 3 bases outside the gene matches. The CDR3 is made up of 16 amino acids. CDR3 nucleotide sequence: TGTGCCAGAAGCTTGGTGGTAGCGGGGGGCACAGATACGCAGTATTTT. Translated: CARSLVVAGGTDTQYF.

The rearrangement links TRBV15 to TRBJ2-3, with D perhaps matching TRBD1 or TRBD2 (5 bases each). Trimming removed 0 bases at V and 2 bases at J, with 9 bases between. The CDR3 runs to 15 residues. Germline lookup yields CDR1 LNHNV and CDR2 YYDKDF (reference sequence). CDR3 residues: CATSRDWGNTDTQYF. The CDR3 DNA is TGTGCCACCAGCAGAGATTGGGGGAACACAGATACGCAGTATTTT.